These 19 T cell receptor beta chains were sequenced from one sample in a study of technical replicates of blood from several donors. Data came from immunoSEQ multiplex PCR; TCRdb stores just in-frame clones and leaves some out. The profile shows roughly 80,000 clones, around 94% of them singletons. What was sequenced was T cells isolated from PBMCs. The receptors were sampled from a human donor in good health.

The J gene is TRBJ2-2, the V gene TRBV7-3; TRBD2 matches 13 bases. CDR1 and CDR2 (germline): SGHTA, FQGTGA. The junction had 10 bases not matched to a gene; V was cut back by 1 base and J by 8 bases. This CDR3 has 18 residues. CDR3 in DNA: TGTGCCAGCAGCTTAAAGAGGGGGACTAGCGGGAATTCGGGGGAGCTGTTTTTT. It codes for CASSLKRGTSGNSGELFF.

The chain carries TRBV15 and TRBJ2-7, with D possibly being TRBD2 (6 bases). Germline V CDR1 and CDR2: LNHNV, YYDKDF (reference sequence). The CDR3 length is 14 residues. Trimming stripped 5 bases from V and 3 bases from J, with 14 bases between. In DNA form, the CDR3 reads TGTGCCACCAGCGGGGGACTGCCGCTCTACGAGCAGTACTTC. Protein sequence: CATSGGLPLYEQYF.

In this sample, this clone turned up a few times. V usage is TRBV20-1 and J usage is TRBJ1-1; D may be TRBD1 (6 bases). Trimming removed 7 bases from V and 5 bases from J, with 11 bases in between. Per germline, CDR1 DFQATT and CDR2 SNEGSKA (reference sequence). The CDR3 covers 11 residues. The CDR3 DNA is TGCAGTGTTAGGGGGGGGACTGAAGCTTTCTTT. Protein sequence: CSVRGGTEAFF.

Comments on this clone: Other DNA variants within this sample encode the same CDR3. V usage is TRBV11-2 and J usage is TRBJ1-1; no reliable D call. Trimming pared 1 base from V and 0 bases from J, leaving 6 bases between. The length of the CDR3 is 14 residues. CDR1 is SGHAT, CDR2 FQNNGV, per germline. The CDR3, as DNA: TGTGCCAGCAGCTTAGTTAGCGTGAACACTGAAGCTTTCTTT. Its translation is CASSLVSVNTEAFF.

This clone was observed a single time. This CDR3 is CASSQIDSQETQYF. CDR3 DNA sequence: TGCGCCAGCAGCCAGATAGACAGTCAAGAGACCCAGTACTTC. The rearrangement uses TRBV4-1 and TRBJ2-5; a possible D gene is TRBD1 (5 bases). The CDR3 has 14 residues. Germline V gene sequence: CDR1 MGHRA, CDR2 YSYEKL. The ends were cut back, 3 bases at V and 2 bases at J, with 10 bases in the middle.

The V call is TRBV29-1, the J call TRBJ1-2; TRBD1 aligns across 7 bases. Germline loops: CDR1 SQVTM, CDR2 ANQGSEA. Germline trimming cut 7 bases from V and 4 bases from J; bases unmatched to any gene: 9. There are 13 residues in the CDR3. CDR3 in DNA: TGCAGCGCACTGACAGGGAACAGCTATGGCTACACCTTC. Translating gives CSALTGNSYGYTF.

V usage is TRBV9 and J usage is TRBJ2-1, with 12 bases identical to TRBD2. Germline assignment: CDR1 SGDLS and CDR2 YYNGEE. Trimming removed 3 bases from V and 7 bases from J; junction bases left unmatched: 5. This CDR3 comprises 15 residues. The chain's CDR3 is CASSGGTSGYNEQFF. DNA of the CDR3: TGTGCCAGCAGCGGCGGGACTAGCGGGTATAATGAGCAGTTCTTC.

The J gene is TRBJ2-7, the V gene TRBV4-1; 15 bases fit TRBD2. V was pared by 0 bases and J by 2 bases, with 2 bases of the junction left unmatched. Per germline, CDR1 MGHRA and CDR2 YSYEKL. The CDR3 is 17 amino acids. CDR3 bases: TGCGCCAGCAGCCAAGATTGGACTAGCGGGAGGGCCTACGAGCAGTACTTC. It codes for CASSQDWTSGRAYEQYF.

The rearrangement uses TRBV11-1 and TRBJ2-1, with 8 bases aligning to TRBD2. Germline CDR1 and CDR2: SGHAT and FQDESV (reference sequence). The CDR3 spans 14 residues. J gave up 9 bases and V 6 bases, and 10 bases lay outside the gene matches. CDR3: CASSPLSGRFEQFF. CDR3 sequence (DNA): TGTGCCAGCAGTCCTTTAAGCGGGAGATTTGAGCAGTTCTTC.

This rearrangement joins TRBV11-2 to TRBJ2-1, with 11 bases lining up with TRBD2. The CDR3 extends over 15 amino acids. Germline loops: CDR1 SGHAT, CDR2 FQNNGV. V dropped 5 bases and J dropped 4; count of bases not matched to a gene: 4. The CDR3 DNA sequence: TGTGCCAGCAGCGTGACTAGCGGGAATTACAATGAGCAGTTCTTC. It translates to CASSVTSGNYNEQFF.

V and J are TRBV10-3 and TRBJ2-1; 11 nucleotides align to TRBD2. Looked up from germline, CDR1 is ENHRY and CDR2 is SYGVKD. Losses at the gene ends were 5 bases for V and 13 bases for J; bases not matched to a gene: 7. This CDR3 contains 13 residues. CDR3 residues: CAISSLLAGEQFF. The CDR3, as DNA: TGTGCCATCAGTAGTCTACTAGCGGGAGAACAGTTCTTC.

This chain uses TRBV27 with TRBJ2-7, with 11 bases identical to TRBD1. V dropped 6 bases and J dropped 6; count of bases not matched to a gene: 13. The CDR3 length is 16 residues. Germline values: CDR1 MNHEY, CDR2 SMNVEV (reference sequence). CDR3 bases: TGTGCCAGCAGCTTTGCCCCCCCTGGGACAGGGGGCGAGCAGTACTTC. This encodes CASSFAPPGTGGEQYF.

The gene calls are TRBV6-5 and TRBJ1-2; perhaps TRBD1 as D (5 bases). CDR1 and CDR2 (germline): MNHEY, SVGAGI. This CDR3 has 14 residues. The V and J ends lost 6 bases and 5 bases respectively, with 16 bases between them. The CDR3 DNA is TGTGCCAGCAGCTATGACAGATATGGGTATGGCTACACCTTC. Protein product: CASSYDRYGYGYTF.

The chain uses TRBV4-1 and TRBJ1-3, with D uncertain. Trimming pared 7 bases from V and 3 bases from J, leaving 13 bases between. Germline V gene data show CDR1 as MGHRA and CDR2 as YSYEKL. The CDR3 totals 14 residues. The CDR3 DNA follows: TGCGCCAGCAAGAGTTATTTAATTGGAAACACCATATATTTT. Protein sequence: CASKSYLIGNTIYF.

The chain uses TRBV28 and TRBJ2-2, with D perhaps TRBD1 (6 bases). The CDR3 has 15 residues. Trimming stripped 4 bases from V and 1 base from J, with 10 bases between. Germline lookup yields CDR1 MDHEN and CDR2 SYDVKM. CDR3 DNA sequence: TGTGCCAGCAGTTCGGTGACAGGGAACACCGGGGAGCTGTTTTTT. Amino acids: CASSSVTGNTGELFF.

This chain uses TRBV28 with TRBJ2-3; the match to TRBD1 covers 8 bases. Germline loops: CDR1 MDHEN, CDR2 SYDVKM. CDR3 length: 15 residues. The junction had 8 bases not matched to a gene; V was cut back by 3 bases and J by 6 bases. In DNA, the CDR3 is TGTGCCAGCAGTTTGGAGACAGGGGTGGTGGATACGCAGTATTTT. Protein: CASSLETGVVDTQYF.

The chain links TRBV5-4 to TRBJ1-1, with 9 positions matching TRBD1. From germline, CDR1 is SGHNT and CDR2 YYREEE (reference sequence). The CDR3 has 13 residues. V lost 5 bases to trimming and J lost 11 bases; unmatched junction nucleotides: 10. DNA for the CDR3: TGTGCCAGCAGTGGAGACGGGGACAGGGCCGCTTTCTTT. Translating gives CASSGDGDRAAFF.

The chain combines TRBV7-6 with TRBJ2-7, with 7 bases lining up with TRBD2. CDR1 and CDR2 from the germline V gene are SGHVS and FNYEAQ. The length of the CDR3 is 17 residues. V dropped 1 base and J dropped 0; count of bases not matched to a gene: 9. This chain's CDR3 is CASSLGDLAESSYEQYF. For the CDR3, the DNA is TGTGCCAGCAGCTTAGGGGATCTAGCGGAAAGCTCCTACGAGCAGTACTTC.

The chain has TRBV28 and TRBJ1-1; D gene ambiguous. V was cut by 7 bases and J by 1 base, with 4 bases left in between. CDR3 size: 11 residues. The germline gives CDR1 MDHEN, CDR2 SYDVKM. The CDR3 sequence: CASIRNTEAFF. DNA of the CDR3: TGTGCCAGCATCAGGAACACTGAAGCTTTCTTT.